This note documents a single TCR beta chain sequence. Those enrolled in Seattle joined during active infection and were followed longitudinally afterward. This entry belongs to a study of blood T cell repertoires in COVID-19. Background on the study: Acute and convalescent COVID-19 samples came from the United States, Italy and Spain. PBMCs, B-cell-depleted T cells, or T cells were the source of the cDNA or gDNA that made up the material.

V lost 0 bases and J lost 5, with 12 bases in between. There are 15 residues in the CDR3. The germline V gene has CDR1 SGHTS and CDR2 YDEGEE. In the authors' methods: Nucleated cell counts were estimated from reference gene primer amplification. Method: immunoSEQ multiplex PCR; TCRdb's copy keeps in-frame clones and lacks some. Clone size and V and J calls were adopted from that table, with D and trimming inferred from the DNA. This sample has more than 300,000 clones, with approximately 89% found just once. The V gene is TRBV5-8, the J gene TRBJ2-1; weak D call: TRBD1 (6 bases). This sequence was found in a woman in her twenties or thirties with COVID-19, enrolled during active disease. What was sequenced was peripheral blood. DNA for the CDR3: TGTGCCAGCAGCTTGGGGCAGGGGTGGGACAATGAGCAGTTCTTC. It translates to CASSLGQGWDNEQFF.